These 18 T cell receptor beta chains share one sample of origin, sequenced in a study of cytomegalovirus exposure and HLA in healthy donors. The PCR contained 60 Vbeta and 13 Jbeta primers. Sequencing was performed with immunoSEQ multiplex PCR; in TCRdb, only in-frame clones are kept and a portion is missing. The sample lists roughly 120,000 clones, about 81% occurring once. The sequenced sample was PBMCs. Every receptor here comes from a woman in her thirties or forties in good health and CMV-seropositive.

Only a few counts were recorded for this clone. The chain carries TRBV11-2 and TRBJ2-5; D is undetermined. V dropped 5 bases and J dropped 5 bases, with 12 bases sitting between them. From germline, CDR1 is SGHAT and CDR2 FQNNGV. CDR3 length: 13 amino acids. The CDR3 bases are TGTGCCAGCAGCCGCGGATCTGCGGAGACCCAGTACTTC. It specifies CASSRGSAETQYF. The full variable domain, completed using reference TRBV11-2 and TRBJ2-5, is EAGVAQSPRYKIIEKRQSVAFWCNPISGHATLYWYQQILGQGPKLLIQFQNNGVVDDSQLPKDRFSAERLKGVDSTLKIQPAKLEDSAVYLCASSRGSAETQYFGPGTRLLVL.

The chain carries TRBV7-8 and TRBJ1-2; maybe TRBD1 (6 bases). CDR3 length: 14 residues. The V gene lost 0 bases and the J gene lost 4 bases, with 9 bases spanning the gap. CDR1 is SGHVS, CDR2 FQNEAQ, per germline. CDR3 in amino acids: CASSLASGAYGYTF. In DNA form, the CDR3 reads TGTGCCAGCAGCTTAGCGTCAGGGGCCTATGGCTACACCTTC.

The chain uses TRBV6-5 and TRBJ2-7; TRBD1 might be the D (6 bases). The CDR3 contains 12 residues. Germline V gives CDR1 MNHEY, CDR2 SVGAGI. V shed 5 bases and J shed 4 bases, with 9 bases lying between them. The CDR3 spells CASSTGSYEQYF. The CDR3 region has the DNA TGTGCCAGCAGTACAGGGTCGTACGAGCAGTACTTC.

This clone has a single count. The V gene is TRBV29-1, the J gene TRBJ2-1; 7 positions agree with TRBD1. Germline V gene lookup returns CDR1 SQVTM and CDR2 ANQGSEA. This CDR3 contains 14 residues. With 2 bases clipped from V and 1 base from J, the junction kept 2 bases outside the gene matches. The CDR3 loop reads CSVETGESYNEQFF. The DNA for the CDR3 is TGCAGCGTTGAAACAGGGGAGTCCTACAATGAGCAGTTCTTC.

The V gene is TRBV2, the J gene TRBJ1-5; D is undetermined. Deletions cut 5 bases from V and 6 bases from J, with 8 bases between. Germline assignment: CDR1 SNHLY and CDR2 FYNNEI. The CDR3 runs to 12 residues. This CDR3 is CASSYGFQPQHF. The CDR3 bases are TGTGCCAGCAGTTACGGTTTTCAGCCCCAGCATTTT. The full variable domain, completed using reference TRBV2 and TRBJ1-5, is EPEVTQTPSHQVTQMGQEVILRCVPISNHLYFYWYRQILGQKVEFLVSFYNNEISEKSEIFDDQFSVERPDGSNFTLKIRSTKLEDSAMYFCASSYGFQPQHFGDGTRLSIL.

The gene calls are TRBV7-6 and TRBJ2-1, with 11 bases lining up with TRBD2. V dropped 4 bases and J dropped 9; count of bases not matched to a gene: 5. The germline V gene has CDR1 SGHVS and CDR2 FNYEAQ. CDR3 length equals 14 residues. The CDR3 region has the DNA TGTGCCAGCAGCTCTCCGGGACTAGCGGTTGAGCAGTTCTTC. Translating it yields CASSSPGLAVEQFF.

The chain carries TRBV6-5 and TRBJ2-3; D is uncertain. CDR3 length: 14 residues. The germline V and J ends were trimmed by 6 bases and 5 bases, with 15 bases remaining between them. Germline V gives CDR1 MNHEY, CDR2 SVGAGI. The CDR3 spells CASRSSARGDTQYF. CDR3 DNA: TGTGCCAGCAGGTCGTCAGCAAGAGGAGATACGCAGTATTTT.

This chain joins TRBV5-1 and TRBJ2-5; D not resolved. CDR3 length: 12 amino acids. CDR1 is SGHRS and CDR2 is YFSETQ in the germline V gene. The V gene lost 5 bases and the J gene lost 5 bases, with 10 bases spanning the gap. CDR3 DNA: TGCGCCAGCAGTTTTAGTTCTGAGACCCAGTACTTC. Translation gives CASSFSSETQYF.

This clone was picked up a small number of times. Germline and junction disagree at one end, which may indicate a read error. The chain's CDR3 is CSSSPRTGGLGNTEAFF. Here the CDR3 DNA reads TGTTCCAGCAGCCCTCGGACAGGGGGCTTGGGGAACACTGAAGCTTTCTTT. The chain recombines TRBV7-9 with TRBJ1-1; 11 nucleotides align to TRBD1. The length of the CDR3 is 17 residues. The germline gives CDR1 SEHNR, CDR2 FQNEAQ (reference sequence).

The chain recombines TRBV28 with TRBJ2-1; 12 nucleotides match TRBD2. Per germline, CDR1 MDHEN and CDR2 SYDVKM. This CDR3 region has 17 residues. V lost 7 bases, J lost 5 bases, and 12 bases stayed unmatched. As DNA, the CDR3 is TGTGCCAGCATCGGGACATTGGGACTAGCGGGTAACAATGAGCAGTTCTTC. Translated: CASIGTLGLAGNNEQFF.

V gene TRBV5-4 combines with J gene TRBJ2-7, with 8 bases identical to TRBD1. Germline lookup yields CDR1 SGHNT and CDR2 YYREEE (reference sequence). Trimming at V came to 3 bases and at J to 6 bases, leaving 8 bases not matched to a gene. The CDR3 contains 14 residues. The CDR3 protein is CASSSGQGRGEQYF. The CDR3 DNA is TGTGCCAGCAGCTCCGGACAGGGTCGGGGCGAGCAGTACTTC.

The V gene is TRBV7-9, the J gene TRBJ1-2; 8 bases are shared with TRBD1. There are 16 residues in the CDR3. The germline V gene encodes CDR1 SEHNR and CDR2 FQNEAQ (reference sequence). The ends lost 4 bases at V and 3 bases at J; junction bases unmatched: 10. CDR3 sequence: CASSSDGQGGDYGYTF. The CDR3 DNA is TGTGCCAGCAGCTCCGACGGACAGGGAGGAGACTATGGCTACACCTTC.

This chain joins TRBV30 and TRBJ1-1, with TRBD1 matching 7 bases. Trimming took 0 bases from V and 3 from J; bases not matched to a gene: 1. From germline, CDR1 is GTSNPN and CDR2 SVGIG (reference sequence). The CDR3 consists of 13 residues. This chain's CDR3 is CAWSVGTDTEAFF. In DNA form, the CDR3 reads TGTGCCTGGAGTGTCGGGACAGACACTGAAGCTTTCTTT. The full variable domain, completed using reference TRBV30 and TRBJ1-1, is SQTIHQWPATLVQPVGSPLSLECTVEGTSNPNLYWYRQAAGRGLQLLFYSVGIGQISSEVPQNLSASRPQDRQFILSSKKLLLSDSGFYLCAWSVGTDTEAFFGQGTRLTVV.

CDR3 in DNA: TGCAGTGCTAGGGCAGAAGAGACCCAGTACTTC. Amino acid sequence: CSARAEETQYF. This chain uses TRBV20-1 with TRBJ2-5, with no clear D. Trimming left V 3 bases short and J 3 bases short, with 5 bases between. From germline, CDR1 is DFQATT and CDR2 SNEGSKA (reference sequence). This CDR3 is 11 amino acids long.

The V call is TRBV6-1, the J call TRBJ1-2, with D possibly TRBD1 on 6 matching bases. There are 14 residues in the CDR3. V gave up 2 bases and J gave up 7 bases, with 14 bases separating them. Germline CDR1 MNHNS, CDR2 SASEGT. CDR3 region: CASSERQEAGGYTF. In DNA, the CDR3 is TGTGCCAGCAGTGAAAGACAGGAGGCCGGTGGCTACACCTTC.

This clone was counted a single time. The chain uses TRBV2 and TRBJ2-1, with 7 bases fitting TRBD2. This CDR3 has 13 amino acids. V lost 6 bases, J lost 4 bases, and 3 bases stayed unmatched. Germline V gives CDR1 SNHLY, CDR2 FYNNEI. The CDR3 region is CASRSSGYNEQFF. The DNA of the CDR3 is TGTGCCAGCAGATCTAGCGGATACAATGAGCAGTTCTTC.

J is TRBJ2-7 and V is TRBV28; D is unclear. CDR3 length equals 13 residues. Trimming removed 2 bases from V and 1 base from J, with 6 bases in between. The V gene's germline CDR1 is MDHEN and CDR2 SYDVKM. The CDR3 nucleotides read TGTGCCAGCAGTTTAGCCCAGTCCTACGAGCAGTACTTC. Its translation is CASSLAQSYEQYF.

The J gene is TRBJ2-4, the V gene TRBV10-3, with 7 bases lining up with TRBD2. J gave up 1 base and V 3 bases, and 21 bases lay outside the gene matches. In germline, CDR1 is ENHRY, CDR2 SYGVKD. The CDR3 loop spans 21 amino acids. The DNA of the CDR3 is TGTGCCATCAGTGACTTTGGATTAGCGGGTTCTCGGGGAGTGGCCAAAAACATTCAGTACTTC. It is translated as CAISDFGLAGSRGVAKNIQYF.